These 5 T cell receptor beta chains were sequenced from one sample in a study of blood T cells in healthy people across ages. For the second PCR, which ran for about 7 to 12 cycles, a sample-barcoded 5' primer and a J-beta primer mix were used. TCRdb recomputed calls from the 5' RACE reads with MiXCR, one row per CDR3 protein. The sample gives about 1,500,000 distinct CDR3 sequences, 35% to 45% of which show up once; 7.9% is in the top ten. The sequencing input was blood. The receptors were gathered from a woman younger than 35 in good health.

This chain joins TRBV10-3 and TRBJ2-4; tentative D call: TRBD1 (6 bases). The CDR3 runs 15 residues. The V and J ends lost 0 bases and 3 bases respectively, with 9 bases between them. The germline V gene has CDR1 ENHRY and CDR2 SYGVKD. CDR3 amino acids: CAISESQGGKNIQYF. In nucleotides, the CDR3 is TGTGCCATCAGTGAGTCGCAAGGGGGCAAAAACATTCAGTACTTC.

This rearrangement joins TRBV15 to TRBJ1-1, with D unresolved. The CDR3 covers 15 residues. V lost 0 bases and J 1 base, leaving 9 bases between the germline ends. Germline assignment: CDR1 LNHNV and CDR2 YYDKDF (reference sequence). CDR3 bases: TGTGCCACCAGCAGAGAGGGAGGGCGGAACACTGAAGCTTTCTTT. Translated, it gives CATSREGGRNTEAFF.

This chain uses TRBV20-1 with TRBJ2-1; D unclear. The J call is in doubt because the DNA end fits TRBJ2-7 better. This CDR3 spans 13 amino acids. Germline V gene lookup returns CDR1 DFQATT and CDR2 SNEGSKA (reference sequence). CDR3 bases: TGCAGTGCTAGAGGGGGATCCCACAATGAGCAGTACTTC. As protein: CSARGGSHNEQYF.

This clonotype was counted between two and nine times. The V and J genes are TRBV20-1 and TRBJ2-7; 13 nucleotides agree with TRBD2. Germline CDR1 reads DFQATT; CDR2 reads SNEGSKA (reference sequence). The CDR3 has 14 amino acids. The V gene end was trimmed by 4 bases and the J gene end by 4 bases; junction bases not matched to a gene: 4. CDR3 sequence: CSATTSGRGYEQYF. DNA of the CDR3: TGCAGTGCTACCACTAGCGGGAGGGGTTACGAGCAGTACTTC.

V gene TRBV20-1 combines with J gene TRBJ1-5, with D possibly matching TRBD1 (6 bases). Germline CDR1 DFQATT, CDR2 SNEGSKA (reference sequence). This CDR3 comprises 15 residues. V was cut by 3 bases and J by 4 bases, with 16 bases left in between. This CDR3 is CSASPLTGKNQPQHF. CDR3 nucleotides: TGCAGTGCTAGCCCCCTAACAGGGAAAAATCAGCCCCAGCATTTT.